This T cell receptor (beta chain) was observed in a study of blood T cell repertoires in COVID-19 (TCRdb year 2020). With regard to the full study: Collaborator samples came from the United States, Italy and Spain and covered acute and convalescent phases of COVID-19. The material from the prospective study consisted of cDNA or gDNA derived from T cells, B-cell-depleted T cells, or PBMCs. Subjects who had been exposed to COVID-19, were actively infected with it, or had recovered from it provided the deeply sampled blood TCRbeta repertoires that made up the dataset. A freely available public database, intended as a resource for researchers studying the immune response to SARS-CoV-2, is where the repertoires were released. The samples were drawn from two sources: the first 160 participants of the ongoing ImmuneRACE study, and over 950 subjects contributed by 6 global collaborators. Sample metadata almost always included a de-identified subject ID, COVID-19 status, age in years and sex. Where available, HLA class I and class II types were obtained from metadata supplied by the sample provider rather than from assay-based typing. The study at large found these results: How much clinical and demographic metadata was included differed by source and by participant, and the metadata was provided uncurated.

In Seattle, one collaborating source enrolled patients while the infection was active and tracked those patients longitudinally over the course of disease. Each collaborating institution followed its own protocols to collect whole blood in K2EDTA tubes. For TCRbeta analysis, collaborators shipped samples in one of three forms: frozen whole blood, isolated PBMCs, or DNA extracted from either of those sample types. Comment on this clone: The target of this receptor is not known. One base away there is no much larger clone; base qualities are not given.

From V the trimming removes 8 bases and from J it removes 18 bases, while the gene matches leave 10 bases of the junction unaccounted for. CDR3 length: 12 amino acids, cysteine to phenylalanine. Just the 36-base CDR3 DNA is kept, in frame starting at base 1. For CDR1 and CDR2, the germline V gene lists MDHEN and SYDVKM. TCRbeta CDR3 regions were amplified from genomic DNA by means of the immunoSEQ Assay, a bias-controlled multiplex PCR. In the paper's pipeline: The number of nucleated cells in each sample was estimated from the amplification of reference gene primers within the assay. Sequence reads were collapsed and filtered to measure the absolute abundance of every unique TCRbeta CDR3 rearrangement. Productive Simpson clonality was computed per sample as the square root of Simpson's diversity index over productive rearrangements. TCRdb obtained this table from immuneACCESS and retained in-frame rearrangements with V and J assigned. These tables miss some clones; where compared with another copy, unresolved V genes account for less than half of the shortfall, and the remainder is unexplained. That table gives V, J and clone size, and the DNA gave D and trimming. The sample table holds 300,000 to 450,000 clones, of which roughly 90% were seen once. Around 3% of the sample lies in the top ten.

This clonotype originated in a woman aged 30 to 39 with COVID-19, enrolled during active disease. Here the chain combines TRBV28 and TRBJ1-6; 10 of the junction bases match TRBD1. What was sequenced was peripheral blood. The CDR3 region has the sequence CASANSGQGPHF. The nucleotide sequence reads TGTGCCAGCGCGAATTCGGGACAGGGGCCCCACTTT.